This TCR beta chain emerged from a study of CD4 T cells in relation to SARS-CoV-2 and coronaviruses. Across the study: ViraFEST: roughly ten-day antigen culture of PBMCs, then TCR beta CDR3 sequencing.

Measured with immunoSEQ multiplex PCR; TCRdb has only the in-frame clones, and not every one. The sample has around 40,000 clones; over 75% are singletons. The CDR3 covers 16 residues. The V gene lost 0 bases and the J gene lost 4 bases, with 10 bases spanning the gap. The V gene's germline CDR1 is MGHRA and CDR2 YSYEKL. Findings and caveats of the study: According to naive versus memory sequencing, detected responses are memory recall, not newly primed.

About this clone: The antigen remains undetermined.

The rearrangement joins TRBV4-1 to TRBJ2-6; weak D call: TRBD2 (5 bases). Sequencing used naive CD4+ T cells from PBMCs, cultured in vitro. Subset described: naive CD4+ T cells isolated by negative enrichment. The receptor was derived from an adult with COVID-19. The CDR3 spells CASSQDRGTGANVLTF. CDR3 nucleotides: TGCGCCAGCAGCCAAGATCGGGGTACCGGGGCCAACGTCCTGACTTTC.